This T cell receptor beta chain originates from a study of breast tumors, draining lymph nodes, adjacent tissues. Using its own MiXCR run on the multiplex PCR reads, TCRdb lists one record per CDR3 protein. The sample has about 230,000 distinct CDR3 sequences; 32% are singletons. Study results and limitations: Tumors had less TCR diversity than lymph nodes, more than nontumor tissue. Data only fit, rather than demonstrated, lymph node origin of most tumor T cells.

Germline CDR1 is SNHLY and CDR2 is FYNNEI. The CDR3 loop spans 17 amino acids. V shed 7 bases, J shed 6 bases, and the junction held 18 bases outside the gene matches. The count of this clonotype is one. Its antigen is still unknown. Breast cancer patients provided tissue from their axillary draining lymph nodes. The sample was axillary lymph node tissue. This clonotype was sampled from a female donor with breast cancer. Some clones in this sample may be carry-over from other donors' samples. J is TRBJ1-5 and V is TRBV2, with 7 bases that match TRBD1. CDR3 nucleotide sequence: TGTGCCAGCAACCAATCCCCCGGGACAGTGAATTTTCAGCCCCAGCATTTT. This translates into CASNQSPGTVNFQPQHF. The whole variable domain, remainder taken from reference TRBV2 and TRBJ1-5, is EPEVTQTPSHQVTQMGQEVILRCVPISNHLYFYWYRQILGQKVEFLVSFYNNEISEKSEIFDDQFSVERPDGSNFTLKIRSTKLEDSAMYFCASNQSPGTVNFQPQHFGDGTRLSIL.